The 24 T cell receptor beta chains below were found in one sample sequenced in a study of technical replicates of blood from several donors. TCRdb's table, derived via immunoSEQ multiplex PCR, lists solely in-frame clones and lacks some. The sample shows about 69,000 clones, 88% of them seen only once. Input material: PBMCs. The receptor set was obtained from a human donor in good health. Some clones in this sample may be carry-over from other donors' samples.

The chain is built from TRBV27 and TRBJ2-5; 14 bases fit TRBD2. Germline V lookup: CDR1 MNHEY, CDR2 SMNVEV (reference sequence). V trimming: 6 bases; J trimming: 4 bases; junction bases outside the gene matches: 13. This CDR3 has 18 amino acids. Here the CDR3 DNA reads TGTGCCAGCAGACCCGGACTAGCGGGGGGCTGGGGGGCAGAGACCCAGTACTTC. Residues: CASRPGLAGGWGAETQYF.

V and J are TRBV27 and TRBJ2-5; the D gene is possibly TRBD1 (6 bases). The V gene lost 2 bases and the J gene lost 7 bases, with 11 bases spanning the gap. In germline, CDR1 is MNHEY, CDR2 SMNVEV (reference sequence). The CDR3 runs 13 residues. CDR3 amino acids: CASSLQGSLTQYF. The CDR3 DNA sequence: TGTGCCAGCAGTTTACAGGGGTCGCTGACCCAGTACTTC.

This chain uses TRBV7-8 with TRBJ1-5, with 8 positions matching TRBD1. This CDR3 is built from 18 residues. Unmatched junction bases numbered 14, after V lost 5 bases and J lost 2 bases. Germline CDR1 and CDR2: SGHVS and FQNEAQ. CDR3 protein: CASSPRDRQLGGNQPQHF. CDR3 DNA sequence: TGTGCCAGCAGCCCTCGGGACAGGCAGTTGGGGGGCAATCAGCCCCAGCATTTT.

This clone was seen a single time. As DNA, the CDR3 is TGCGCCAGCAGTAGGGGACAGAGGAACACTGAAGCTTTCTTT. This gives the protein CASSRGQRNTEAFF. This chain connects TRBV5-1 to TRBJ1-1; TRBD1 agrees at 7 bases. CDR1 and CDR2 from the germline V gene are SGHRS and YFSETQ. There are 14 residues in the CDR3. V lost 5 bases, J lost 1 base, and 5 bases stayed unmatched.

The chain is built from TRBV6-5 and TRBJ1-6; 8 bases fit TRBD1. From germline, CDR1 is MNHEY and CDR2 SVGAGI. J lost 9 bases, V lost 5 bases, and 6 bases had no gene match. CDR3 length: 14 residues. CDR3 loop: CASSPTGGSSPLHF. For the CDR3, the DNA is TGTGCCAGCAGTCCTACAGGGGGAAGTTCACCCCTCCACTTT.

This clone was observed a single time. The CDR3 DNA is TGTGCCAGCAGCTCCAAAGGACACGACGGCCAAAATCAGCCCCAGCATTTT. This sequence encodes CASSSKGHDGQNQPQHF. V usage is TRBV5-4 and J usage is TRBJ1-5, with a weak D call TRBD1 (5 bases). Germline V gene data show CDR1 as SGHNT and CDR2 as YYREEE (reference sequence). The CDR3 consists of 17 residues. Trimming left V 3 bases short and J 4 bases short, with 20 bases between.

The CDR3 sequence: CASSQGRSGELFF. In DNA, the CDR3 is TGTGCCAGCAGCCAAGGCAGGTCCGGGGAGCTGTTTTTT. The gene calls are TRBV4-2 and TRBJ2-2, with D hard to call. V dropped 1 base and J dropped 6 bases, with 6 bases sitting between them. This CDR3 comprises 13 residues. Germline V lookup: CDR1 LGHNA, CDR2 YNFKEQ.

Notes on this clone: This sample also contains other DNA sequences that code for the same CDR3. The chain recombines TRBV5-1 with TRBJ2-5; 11 bases are shared with TRBD2. CDR3 length: 16 residues. Germline trimming cut 0 bases from V and 1 base from J; bases unmatched to any gene: 2. Germline V gene sequence: CDR1 SGHRS, CDR2 YFSETQ. This CDR3 reads CASSLGLAGGQETQYF. CDR3 coding DNA: TGCGCCAGCAGCTTGGGTCTAGCGGGGGGCCAAGAGACCCAGTACTTC.

The J gene is TRBJ2-2, the V gene TRBV7-2; D perhaps matches TRBD2 (5 bases). The ends were cut back, 2 bases at V and 6 bases at J, with 16 bases in the middle. Germline CDR1 SGHTA, CDR2 FQGNSA. This CDR3 is built from 16 residues. CDR3 bases: TGTGCCAGCAGCTTATCAGTGGGAGTTGGCCCCGGGGAGCTGTTTTTT. Translation gives CASSLSVGVGPGELFF.

This clone was picked up one time. V and J are TRBV28 and TRBJ1-2; 7 positions agree with TRBD1. Trimming removed 5 bases from V and 6 bases from J; junction bases left unmatched: 6. There are 13 residues in the CDR3. Germline V CDR1 and CDR2: MDHEN, SYDVKM. Here the CDR3 DNA reads TGTGCCAGCAGTCCGGGACAGAGGGATGGCTACACCTTC. This codes for CASSPGQRDGYTF.

The chain uses TRBV7-2 and TRBJ2-6; D unclear. The CDR3 is 15 amino acids. Germline V gene data show CDR1 as SGHTA and CDR2 as FQGNSA. Trimming took off 1 base at V and 0 bases at J, with 4 bases between the two ends. The DNA for the CDR3 is TGTGCCAGCAGCTTAGATAGCTCTGGGGCCAACGTCCTGACTTTC. Its protein is CASSLDSSGANVLTF.

This clone was recorded once. This chain connects TRBV29-1 to TRBJ1-2; no definite D call. Germline CDR1 SQVTM, CDR2 ANQGSEA. Trimming left V 6 bases short and J 3 bases short, with 17 bases between. The CDR3 length is 14 residues. CDR3: CSVVWSEGDYGYTF. CDR3 coding DNA: TGCAGCGTGGTCTGGTCGGAGGGTGACTATGGCTACACCTTC.

This rearrangement joins TRBV11-3 to TRBJ2-5, with TRBD1 matching 9 bases. V dropped 7 bases and J dropped 5; count of bases not matched to a gene: 20. CDR1 and CDR2 from the germline V gene are SGHNT and YENEEA. The CDR3 is 18 amino acids. CDR3 loop: CASILRPNRDRVRETQYF. Here the CDR3 DNA reads TGTGCCAGCATCCTTAGGCCGAACCGGGACAGGGTGAGGGAGACCCAGTACTTC.

V usage is TRBV2 and J usage is TRBJ2-4; TRBD1 might be the D (5 bases). Germline lookup yields CDR1 SNHLY and CDR2 FYNNEI. V lost 6 bases, J lost 5 bases, and 8 bases lay in between. The CDR3 is 12 residues long. In DNA form, the CDR3 reads TGTGCCAGCAGCTTACAGGAAAACATTCAGTACTTC. This sequence encodes CASSLQENIQYF.

The gene calls are TRBV5-1 and TRBJ2-7, with 8 bases that match TRBD2. Germline V gene sequence: CDR1 SGHRS, CDR2 YFSETQ. J gave up 4 bases and V 4 bases, and 1 base lay outside the gene matches. The CDR3 runs to 12 residues. CDR3 sequence (DNA): TGCGCCAGCAGCCCGGGGGGGTACGAGCAGTACTTC. Its protein is CASSPGGYEQYF.

V and J are TRBV7-6 and TRBJ2-1, with 11 bases that match TRBD2. The CDR3 loop spans 16 amino acids. V trimming: 1 base; J trimming: 6 bases; junction bases outside the gene matches: 5. Germline CDR1 SGHVS, CDR2 FNYEAQ. For the CDR3, the DNA is TGTGCCAGCAGCTTAGATAGCGGGGGGGCCGGCAATGAGCAGTTCTTC. Amino acids: CASSLDSGGAGNEQFF.

The chain links TRBV7-9 to TRBJ1-5, with D perhaps matching TRBD1 (5 bases). This CDR3 region has 15 residues. V lost 4 bases to trimming and J lost 8 bases, with 18 bases between them. From germline, CDR1 is SEHNR and CDR2 FQNEAQ (reference sequence). The CDR3 here is CASSSPGVRPEPQHF. In DNA form, the CDR3 reads TGTGCCAGCAGCTCCCCGGGGGTGAGACCGGAGCCCCAGCATTTT.

V is TRBV5-6 and J is TRBJ1-5, with TRBD1 matching over 8 bases. The V and J ends lost 2 bases and 0 bases, in that order; junction bases with no gene match: 4. The CDR3 has 16 amino acids. Germline CDR1 is SGHDT and CDR2 is YYEEEE. CDR3: CASSLRTGLSNQPQHF. The DNA for the CDR3 is TGTGCCAGCAGCTTACGGACAGGGCTTAGCAATCAGCCCCAGCATTTT.

The V gene is TRBV5-4, the J gene TRBJ2-3, with 13 bases aligning to TRBD2. The CDR3 runs to 16 residues. The germline V gene has CDR1 SGHNT and CDR2 YYREEE (reference sequence). Trimming cost V 3 bases and J 5 bases; bases outside gene matches: 6. CDR3 DNA: TGTGCCAGCAGCTCCGGACTAGCGGGGGCGGGAGATACGCAGTATTTT. Protein: CASSSGLAGAGDTQYF. Filled out from reference TRBV5-4 and TRBJ2-3, the complete variable domain reads ETGVTQSPTHLIKTRGQQVTLRCSSQSGHNTVSWYQQALGQGPQFIFQYYREEENGRGNFPPRFSGLQFPNYSSELNVNALELDDSALYLCASSSGLAGAGDTQYFGPGTRLTVL.

The gene calls are TRBV7-6 and TRBJ1-6; possibly TRBD1 for D (6 bases). CDR1 SGHVS and CDR2 FNYEAQ come from the germline V gene. The germline V and J ends were trimmed by 6 bases and 7 bases, with 13 bases remaining between them. The CDR3 length is 14 residues. The CDR3 region has the DNA TGTGCCAGCAGTCTAATCACAGGGAATTCACCCCTCCACTTT. Its protein product is CASSLITGNSPLHF.

This sequence joins TRBV6-6 and TRBJ2-5; TRBD1 matches 7 bases. The CDR3 has 15 residues. Per the germline V gene, CDR1 is MNHNY and CDR2 is SVGAGI (reference sequence). V was clipped by 10 bases and J by 2 bases; unmatched bases: 13. DNA for the CDR3: TGTGCCACCAAGCCCAACAGGGGAATGCAAGAGACCCAGTACTTC. This sequence encodes CATKPNRGMQETQYF.

This chain links TRBV7-9 with TRBJ2-7; weak D call: TRBD2 (6 bases). The CDR3 runs to 14 residues. Germline CDR1 and CDR2: SEHNR and FQNEAQ (reference sequence). V was shortened by 2 bases and J by 6 bases, with 14 bases between the two germline ends. CDR3 residues: CASSLRAGGPEQYF. The CDR3 DNA reads TGTGCCAGCAGCTTAAGAGCGGGTGGGCCCGAGCAGTACTTC.

A remark on this clone: Since a much larger clone is just one base distant, this may be a read error. The sample has other DNA sequences that encode this CDR3 too. The chain combines TRBV5-1 with TRBJ2-1; 11 bases line up with TRBD2. J gave up 4 bases and V 4 bases, and 1 base lay outside the gene matches. The CDR3 runs to 14 residues. Germline assignment: CDR1 SGHRS and CDR2 YFSETQ. CDR3 amino acids: CASSPSGGYNEQFF. The CDR3 coding sequence is TGCGCCAGCAGCCCTAGCGGGGGGTACAATGAGCAGTTCTTC.

This chain connects TRBV6-5 to TRBJ1-2, with 8 nucleotides matching TRBD1. V was pared by 6 bases and J by 3 bases, with 9 bases of the junction left unmatched. CDR3 length: 15 amino acids. The germline V gene encodes CDR1 MNHEY and CDR2 SVGAGI. The CDR3 loop reads CASSRFNRGDYGYTF. CDR3 DNA sequence: TGTGCCAGCAGCCGTTTCAACAGGGGGGACTATGGCTACACCTTC.